Shown below are 21 T cell receptor beta chains from a single sample sequenced in a study of blood T cells in healthy people across ages. Primers used in a second PCR of about 6 to 12 cycles were a sample-barcoded 5' primer and a J-beta primer mix. MiXCR was run by TCRdb on the 5' RACE reads, yielding one entry per CDR3 protein. The sample consists of 1.6 million or so distinct CDR3 sequences, roughly a third of them appearing once. The sample comprised blood. The receptors were sampled from a woman aged 25 to 39 in good health.

The V and J genes are TRBV30 and TRBJ2-7; the match to TRBD2 covers 8 bases. Per the germline V gene, CDR1 is GTSNPN and CDR2 is SVGIG (reference sequence). Trimming removed 0 bases from V and 1 base from J; junction bases left unmatched: 2. The CDR3 is 14 residues long. The CDR3 is CAWSVTSGSYEQYF. The CDR3 DNA reads as TGTGCCTGGAGTGTCACTAGCGGATCCTACGAGCAGTACTTC.

In DNA form, the CDR3 reads TGCGCCAGCAGTGAGTCGATGCAGGGGCTAAGGGAGACCCAGTACTTC. Its protein product is CASSESMQGLRETQYF. This chain joins TRBV10-1 and TRBJ2-5, with TRBD1 as a possible D gene (6 bases). The V gene's germline CDR1 is WNHNN and CDR2 SYGVQD (reference sequence). V gave up 0 bases and J gave up 5 bases, with 16 bases separating them. The CDR3 runs 16 residues.

The chain has TRBV9 and TRBJ1-2, with D possibly being TRBD1 (6 bases). The CDR3 loop spans 18 amino acids. V lost 0 bases and J lost 4, with 22 bases in between. Germline CDR1 SGDLS, CDR2 YYNGEE. CDR3 coding DNA: TGTGCCAGCAGCGTAGGCATCGGGGACACAAAATACGGCTATGGCTACACCTTC. Amino acids: CASSVGIGDTKYGYGYTF.

This clonotype was found many times. This chain connects TRBV7-7 to TRBJ2-1; 8 nucleotides line up with TRBD1. The length of the CDR3 is 16 residues. The germline V gene has CDR1 SSHAT and CDR2 FNYEAQ (reference sequence). V was clipped by 3 bases and J by 0 bases; unmatched bases: 4. CDR3 sequence: CASSLEGTGSYNEQFF. The CDR3 nucleotides read TGTGCCAGCAGCTTGGAGGGGACAGGCTCCTACAATGAGCAGTTCTTC.

V and J are TRBV3-1 and TRBJ2-5; 9 nucleotides match TRBD1. The CDR3 totals 15 residues. Germline loops: CDR1 LGHDT, CDR2 YNNKEL (reference sequence). V shed 5 bases, J shed 4 bases, and the junction held 8 bases outside the gene matches. The CDR3 DNA sequence: TGTGCCAGCAGCTTGGGGGGGACAGGGCGAGAGACCCAGTACTTC. This sequence encodes CASSLGGTGRETQYF.

This clonotype was observed many times. This chain joins TRBV12-3 or TRBV12-4 and TRBJ2-3; no clear D gene. The CDR3 length is 15 residues. Trimming removed 2 bases at V and 2 bases at J, with 11 bases between. CDR3 region: CASSLNDQHTDTQYF. DNA for the CDR3: TGTGCCAGCAGTTTAAATGACCAACACACAGATACGCAGTATTTT.

The chain carries TRBV5-5 and TRBJ2-7; the match to TRBD1 covers 9 bases. The CDR3 consists of 17 residues. Germline V gives CDR1 SGHKS, CDR2 YYEKEE (reference sequence). The junction had 19 bases not matched to a gene; V was cut back by 2 bases and J by 10 bases. The CDR3 reads CASSFLAGTGMGEAQYF. DNA for the CDR3: TGTGCCAGCAGCTTCTTAGCAGGGACAGGGATGGGAGAGGCCCAGTACTTC.

The chain employs TRBV20-1 and TRBJ2-3; 14 bases align to TRBD2. Germline V lookup: CDR1 DFQATT, CDR2 SNEGSKA (reference sequence). The V gene end was trimmed by 3 bases and the J gene end by 0 bases; junction bases not matched to a gene: 17. The CDR3 runs 21 residues. The CDR3 sequence: CSASFWLYGLAGGTSTDTQYF. The CDR3 nucleotides read TGCAGTGCTAGTTTCTGGCTCTATGGACTAGCGGGGGGAACTAGCACAGATACGCAGTATTTT.

The rearrangement joins TRBV19 to TRBJ1-2; possible D gene TRBD1, 5 bases. From germline, CDR1 is LNHDA and CDR2 SQIVND (reference sequence). The CDR3 extends over 12 amino acids. The V gene lost 6 bases and the J gene lost 6 bases, with 11 bases spanning the gap. Here the CDR3 DNA reads TGTGCCAGTAGCTTAGGGACCCATGGCTACACCTTC. It encodes CASSLGTHGYTF.

The chain uses TRBV20-1 and TRBJ2-5; D may be TRBD1 or TRBD2 (5 bases each). Germline V gene sequence: CDR1 DFQATT, CDR2 SNEGSKA (reference sequence). The CDR3 extends over 16 amino acids. V was pared by 1 base and J by 5 bases, with 20 bases between. The DNA for the CDR3 is TGCAGTGCTAGAGGGGGCCGAACGCGTGAGGGGGAGACCCAGTACTTC. It is translated as CSARGGRTREGETQYF.

The V call is TRBV6-2 or TRBV6-3, the J call TRBJ2-7; D is unclear. Trimming removed 5 bases at V and 7 bases at J, with 9 bases between. The CDR3 has 11 amino acids. From germline, CDR1 is MNHEY and CDR2 SVGEGT. CDR3 sequence: CASSLRWEQYF. The CDR3 region has the DNA TGTGCCAGCAGTCTAAGGTGGGAGCAGTACTTC.

In this sample, this clonotype turned up many times. The chain links TRBV6-2 or TRBV6-3 to TRBJ2-4; D is undetermined. The J call could be wrong; TRBJ2-7 is a better fit for the DNA end. Per the germline V gene, CDR1 is MNHEY and CDR2 is SVGEGT. The CDR3 runs 14 residues. DNA of the CDR3: TGTGCCAGCAGTTACACGAGTAGAAACTCCGAGCAGTACTTC. This gives the protein CASSYTSRNSEQYF.

CDR3: CSVVGEGEQFF. In DNA form, the CDR3 reads TGCAGCGTTGTAGGGGAGGGCGAGCAGTTCTTC. This rearrangement joins TRBV29-1 to TRBJ2-1, with 7 positions matching TRBD2. The V and J ends lost 4 bases and 10 bases, in that order; junction bases with no gene match: 4. CDR3 length: 11 residues. Germline CDR1 and CDR2: SQVTM and ANQGSEA.

The chain links TRBV6-1 to TRBJ2-3; TRBD2 aligns across 7 bases. CDR1 MNHNS and CDR2 SASEGT come from the germline V gene. The CDR3 extends over 19 amino acids. After removal of 5 bases from V and 4 bases from J, the junction contained 21 bases not matched to a gene. Here the CDR3 DNA reads TGTGCCAGCAGTCCCCGAACGCTAAGTGGGGGGGACTACTCAGATACGCAGTATTTT. Protein product: CASSPRTLSGGDYSDTQYF.

V gene TRBV28 combines with J gene TRBJ2-4; 12 bases are shared with TRBD2. Near its end, the DNA agrees better with TRBJ2-7, so the J call may be wrong. Germline V gene data show CDR1 as MDHEN and CDR2 as SYDVKM. This CDR3 has 14 amino acids. The CDR3 reads CASSPPSGRAEQYF. Here the CDR3 DNA reads TGTGCCAGCAGTCCCCCTAGCGGGAGGGCCGAGCAGTACTTC.

This clonotype came up a few times. The chain is built from TRBV3-1 and TRBJ2-7; perhaps TRBD2 as D (6 bases). Trimming stripped 4 bases from V and 1 base from J, with 17 bases between. Germline V gene data show CDR1 as LGHDT and CDR2 as YNNKEL (reference sequence). The CDR3 is made up of 16 amino acids. The CDR3 nucleotides are TGTGCCAGCAGCCCGGATGCTAGCGAGTGGTCCTACGAGCAGTACTTC. Translating gives CASSPDASEWSYEQYF.

The V gene is TRBV11-2, the J gene TRBJ2-1; no clear D gene. The J call may be incorrect, as the DNA end agrees better with TRBJ2-7. This CDR3 spans 15 amino acids. The germline V gene has CDR1 SGHAT and CDR2 FQNNGV. The CDR3 region is CASSSELGAYNEQYF. In DNA form, the CDR3 reads TGTGCCAGCAGCTCCGAGCTAGGAGCCTACAATGAGCAGTACTTC.

This clonotype was seen once. J is TRBJ2-1 and V is TRBV6-5; 8 nucleotides match TRBD2. The V and J ends lost 5 bases and 2 bases, in that order; junction bases with no gene match: 8. Germline V lookup: CDR1 MNHEY, CDR2 SVGAGI. There are 16 residues in the CDR3. CDR3 amino acids: CASSTEREPPYNEQFF. DNA of the CDR3: TGTGCCAGCAGTACCGAGCGGGAGCCCCCCTACAATGAGCAGTTCTTC.

Only a few counts were recorded for this clonotype. The junction differs from germline at one of its ends, possibly a read error. The chain joins TRBV7-3 to TRBJ2-3; 8 positions match TRBD2. Germline V CDR1 and CDR2: SGHTA, FQGTGA. The CDR3 runs to 14 residues. The CDR3 nucleotides are TGTGCCAGCAGCTTAAAAGCGGGAGAAGGGACGCGGTATTTT. Its protein is CASSLKAGEGTRYF.

As DNA, the CDR3 is TGCAGTGCTACACTATCAAGCGGGAGACCTACCGAGCAGTACTTC. Translation gives CSATLSSGRPTEQYF. This chain links TRBV20-1 with TRBJ2-7; 8 nucleotides match TRBD2. Trimming at V came to 4 bases and at J to 6 bases, leaving 14 bases not matched to a gene. CDR1 is DFQATT, CDR2 SNEGSKA, per germline (reference sequence). The CDR3 length is 15 residues.

Comment on this clonotype: One junction end disagrees with the germline gene, perhaps due to a read error. The chain is built from TRBV12-3 or TRBV12-4 and TRBJ2-2; 8 bases line up with TRBD1. This CDR3 comprises 15 residues. The CDR3 sequence is CASSTRQGNTGEPFF. The CDR3 DNA sequence: TGTGCCAGCAGTACGAGACAGGGGAACACCGGGGAGCCGTTTTTT.